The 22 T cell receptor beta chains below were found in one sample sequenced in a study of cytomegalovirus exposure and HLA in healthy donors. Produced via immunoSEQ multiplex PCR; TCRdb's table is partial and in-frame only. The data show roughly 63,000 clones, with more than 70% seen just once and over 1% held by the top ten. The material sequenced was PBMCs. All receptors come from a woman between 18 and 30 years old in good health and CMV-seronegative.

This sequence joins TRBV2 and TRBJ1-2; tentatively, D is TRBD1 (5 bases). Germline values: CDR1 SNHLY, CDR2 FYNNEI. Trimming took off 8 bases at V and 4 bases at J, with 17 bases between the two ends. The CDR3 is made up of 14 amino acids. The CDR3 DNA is TGTGCCAGCCTACTGGGCCGCCAGGGCTATGGCTACACCTTC. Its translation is CASLLGRQGYGYTF.

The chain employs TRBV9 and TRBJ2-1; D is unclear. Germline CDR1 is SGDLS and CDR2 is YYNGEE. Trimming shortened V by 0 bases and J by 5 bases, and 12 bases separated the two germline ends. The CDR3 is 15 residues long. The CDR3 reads CASSVVSRRHNEQFF. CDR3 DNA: TGTGCCAGCAGCGTAGTGTCTAGGCGGCACAATGAGCAGTTCTTC.

The CDR3 DNA follows: TGTGCCAGCAGCACTGGACTAGCGGGCTTCACCGGGGAGCTGTTTTTT. Its translation: CASSTGLAGFTGELFF. This rearrangement joins TRBV5-5 to TRBJ2-2, with TRBD2 identical over 11 bases. This CDR3 spans 16 amino acids. The V gene's germline CDR1 is SGHKS and CDR2 YYEKEE (reference sequence). V lost 4 bases to trimming and J lost 4 bases; unmatched junction nucleotides: 6. The whole variable domain, remainder taken from reference TRBV5-5 and TRBJ2-2, is DAGVTQSPTHLIKTRGQQVTLRCSPISGHKSVSWYQQVLGQGPQFIFQYYEKEERGRGNFPDRFSARQFPNYSSELNVNALLLGDSALYLCASSTGLAGFTGELFFGEGSRLTVL.

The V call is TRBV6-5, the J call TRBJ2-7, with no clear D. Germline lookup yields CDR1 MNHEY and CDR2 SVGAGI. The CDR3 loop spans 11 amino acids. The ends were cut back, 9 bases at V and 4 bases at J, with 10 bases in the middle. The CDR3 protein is CASLGQYEQYF. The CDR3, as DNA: TGTGCCAGTCTTGGCCAATACGAGCAGTACTTC.

The DNA of the CDR3 is TGTGCCAGCAGTTTATCCGGGAGCGGGCAAGAGACCCAGTACTTC. Translation: CASSLSGSGQETQYF. This chain uses TRBV28 with TRBJ2-5; D possibly corresponds to TRBD2 (6 bases). Germline V gives CDR1 MDHEN, CDR2 SYDVKM. The germline V and J ends were trimmed by 1 base and 2 bases, with 11 bases remaining between them. This CDR3 spans 15 amino acids.

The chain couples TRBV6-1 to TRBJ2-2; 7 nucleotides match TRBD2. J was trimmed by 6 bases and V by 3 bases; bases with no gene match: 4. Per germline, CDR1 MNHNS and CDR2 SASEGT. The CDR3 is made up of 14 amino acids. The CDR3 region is CASSDSGRSGELFF. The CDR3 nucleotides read TGTGCCAGCAGTGATTCCGGGAGGTCCGGGGAGCTGTTTTTT.

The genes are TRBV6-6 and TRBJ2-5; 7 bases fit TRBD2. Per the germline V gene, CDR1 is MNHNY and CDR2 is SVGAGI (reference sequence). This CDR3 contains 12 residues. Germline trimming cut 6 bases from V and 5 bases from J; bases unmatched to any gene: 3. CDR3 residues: CASSWGGETQYF. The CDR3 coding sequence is TGTGCCAGCAGCTGGGGGGGGGAGACCCAGTACTTC.

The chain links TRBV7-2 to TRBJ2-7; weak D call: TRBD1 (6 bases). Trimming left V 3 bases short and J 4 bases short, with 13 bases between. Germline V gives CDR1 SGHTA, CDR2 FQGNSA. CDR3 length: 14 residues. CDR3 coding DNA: TGTGCCAGCAGCTTTGCGCCCCAGGGGTACGAGCAGTACTTC. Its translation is CASSFAPQGYEQYF.

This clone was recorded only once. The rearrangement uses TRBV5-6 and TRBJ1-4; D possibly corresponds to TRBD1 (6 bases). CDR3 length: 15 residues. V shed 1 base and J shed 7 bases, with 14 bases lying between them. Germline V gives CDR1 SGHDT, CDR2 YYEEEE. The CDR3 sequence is CASSLQFTGFEKLFF. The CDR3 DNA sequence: TGTGCCAGCAGCTTGCAATTCACAGGGTTTGAAAAACTGTTTTTT.

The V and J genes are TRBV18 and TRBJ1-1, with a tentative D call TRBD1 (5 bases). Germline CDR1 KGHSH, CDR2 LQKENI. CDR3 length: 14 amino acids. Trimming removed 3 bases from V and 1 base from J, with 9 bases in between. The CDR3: CASSPLQENTEAFF. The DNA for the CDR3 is TGTGCCAGCTCACCGTTACAGGAGAACACTGAAGCTTTCTTT.

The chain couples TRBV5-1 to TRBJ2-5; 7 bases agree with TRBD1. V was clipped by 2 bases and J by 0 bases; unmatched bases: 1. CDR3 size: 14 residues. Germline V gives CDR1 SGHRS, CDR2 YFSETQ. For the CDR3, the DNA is TGCGCCAGCAGCTTAAGGGGGCACCAAGAGACCCAGTACTTC. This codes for CASSLRGHQETQYF. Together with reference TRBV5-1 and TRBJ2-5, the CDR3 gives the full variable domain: KAGVTQTPRYLIKTRGQQVTLSCSPISGHRSVSWYQQTPGQGLQFLFEYFSETQRNKGNFPGRFSGRQFSNSRSEMNVSTLELGDSALYLCASSLRGHQETQYFGPGTRLLVL.

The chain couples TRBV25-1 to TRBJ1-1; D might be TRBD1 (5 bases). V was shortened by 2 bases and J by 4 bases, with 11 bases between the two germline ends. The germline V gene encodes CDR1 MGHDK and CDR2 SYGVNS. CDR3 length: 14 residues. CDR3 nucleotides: TGTGCCAGCAGTGAACCCGGGGGGAGCACTGAAGCTTTCTTT. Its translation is CASSEPGGSTEAFF.

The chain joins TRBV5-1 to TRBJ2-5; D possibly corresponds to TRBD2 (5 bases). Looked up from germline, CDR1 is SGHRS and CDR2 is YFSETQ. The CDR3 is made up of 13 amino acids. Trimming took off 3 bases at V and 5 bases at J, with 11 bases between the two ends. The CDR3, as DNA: TGCGCCAGCAGCTGGACTCGTTCGGAGACCCAGTACTTC. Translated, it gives CASSWTRSETQYF.

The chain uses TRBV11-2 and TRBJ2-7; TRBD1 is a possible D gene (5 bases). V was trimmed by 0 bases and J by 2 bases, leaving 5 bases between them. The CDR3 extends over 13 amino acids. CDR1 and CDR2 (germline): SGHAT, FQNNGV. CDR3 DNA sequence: TGTGCCAGCAGCTTAGACAGGGCCTACGAGCAGTACTTC. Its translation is CASSLDRAYEQYF. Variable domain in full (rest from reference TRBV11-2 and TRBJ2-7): EAGVAQSPRYKIIEKRQSVAFWCNPISGHATLYWYQQILGQGPKLLIQFQNNGVVDDSQLPKDRFSAERLKGVDSTLKIQPAKLEDSAVYLCASSLDRAYEQYFGPGTRLTVT.

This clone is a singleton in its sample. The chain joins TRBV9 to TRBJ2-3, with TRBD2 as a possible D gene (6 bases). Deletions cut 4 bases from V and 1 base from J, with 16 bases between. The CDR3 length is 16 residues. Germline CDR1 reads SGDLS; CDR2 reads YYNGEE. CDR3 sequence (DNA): TGTGCCAGCAGCCCCGAAGCGGGCGAAGGCACAGATACGCAGTATTTT. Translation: CASSPEAGEGTDTQYF.

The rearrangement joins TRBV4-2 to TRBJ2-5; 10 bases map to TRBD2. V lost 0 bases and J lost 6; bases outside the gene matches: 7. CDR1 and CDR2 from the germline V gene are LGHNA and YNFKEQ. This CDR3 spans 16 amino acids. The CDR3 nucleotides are TGTGCCAGCAGCCAAGATTTAGCGGGGGGTCTGAAGACCCAGTACTTC. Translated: CASSQDLAGGLKTQYF.

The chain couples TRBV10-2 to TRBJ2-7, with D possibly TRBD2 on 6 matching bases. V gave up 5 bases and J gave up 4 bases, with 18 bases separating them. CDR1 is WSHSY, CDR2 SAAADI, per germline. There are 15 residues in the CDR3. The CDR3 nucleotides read TGCGCCAGCAGTCCCGTCGGGGGAGCAGGGTACGAGCAGTACTTC. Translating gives CASSPVGGAGYEQYF.

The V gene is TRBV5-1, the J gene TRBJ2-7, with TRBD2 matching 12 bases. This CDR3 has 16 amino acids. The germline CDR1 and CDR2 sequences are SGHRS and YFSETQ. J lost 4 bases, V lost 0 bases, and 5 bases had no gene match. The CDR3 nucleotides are TGCGCCAGCAGCTTGGATGGGACTAGCGGGCTATACGAGCAGTACTTC. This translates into CASSLDGTSGLYEQYF.

The CDR3 is CASSVDRVYGYTF. The CDR3 DNA follows: TGTGCCAGCAGCGTTGACAGGGTCTATGGCTACACCTTC. The V gene is TRBV7-6, the J gene TRBJ1-2; 7 bases fit TRBD1. V shed 5 bases and J 4 bases; nucleotides not matched to a gene: 4. CDR1 is SGHVS and CDR2 is FNYEAQ in the germline V gene. CDR3 length: 13 residues.

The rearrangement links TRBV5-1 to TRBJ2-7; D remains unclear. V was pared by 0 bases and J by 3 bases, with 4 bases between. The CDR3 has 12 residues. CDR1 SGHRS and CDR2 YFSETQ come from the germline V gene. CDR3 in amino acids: CASSLDGYEQYF. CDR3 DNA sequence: TGCGCCAGCAGCTTGGACGGCTACGAGCAGTACTTC.

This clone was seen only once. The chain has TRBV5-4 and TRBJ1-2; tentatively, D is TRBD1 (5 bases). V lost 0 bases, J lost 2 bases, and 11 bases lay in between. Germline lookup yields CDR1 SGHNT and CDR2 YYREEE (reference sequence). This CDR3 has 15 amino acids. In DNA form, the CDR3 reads TGTGCCAGCAGCTTGGGGGGGGAAGGAAACTATGGCTACACCTTC. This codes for CASSLGGEGNYGYTF.

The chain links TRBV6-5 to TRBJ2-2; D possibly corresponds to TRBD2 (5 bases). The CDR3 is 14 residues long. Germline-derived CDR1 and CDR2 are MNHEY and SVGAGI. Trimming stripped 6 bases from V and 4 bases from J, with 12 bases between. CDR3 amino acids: CASRREPGTGELFF. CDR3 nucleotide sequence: TGTGCCAGCAGACGGGAACCTGGCACCGGGGAGCTGTTTTTT.